Listed here are 22 T cell receptor beta chains from one sample, sequenced in a study of T cell changes during pregnancy in multiple sclerosis. The repertoire was sequenced with immunoSEQ multiplex PCR; TCRdb's copy has only in-frame clones and lacks some. The repertoire includes 45,000 to 75,000 clones, 92% of them detected once, and 0.7% to 1% sits in the top ten. Sequences were derived from peripheral blood, sampled in the first trimester of pregnancy. Source of these receptors: a female donor with multiple sclerosis, enrolled in a pregnancy study.

This chain uses TRBV19 with TRBJ2-7, with 9 bases matching TRBD1. The CDR3 has 15 residues. The V gene's germline CDR1 is LNHDA and CDR2 SQIVND (reference sequence). Losses at the gene ends were 3 bases for V and 5 bases for J; bases not matched to a gene: 8. The DNA for the CDR3 is TGTGCCAGTAGTATTCCGGGACAGGGTCGCCACGAGCAGTACTTC. Translation: CASSIPGQGRHEQYF.

The J gene is TRBJ2-1, the V gene TRBV7-9; weak D call: TRBD1 (6 bases). The V end lost 4 bases, the J end lost 2 bases, and 9 bases lay between the germline ends. The CDR3 loop spans 14 amino acids. Germline values: CDR1 SEHNR, CDR2 FQNEAQ (reference sequence). The CDR3 nucleotides read TGTGCCAGCAGCTCGGGACACCCCTACAATGAGCAGTTCTTC. Translated, it gives CASSSGHPYNEQFF.

J is TRBJ1-5 and V is TRBV6-6; weak D call: TRBD1 (6 bases). Germline CDR1 is MNHNY and CDR2 is SVGAGI (reference sequence). With 6 bases removed from V and 2 bases from J, the gap between germline ends came to 14 bases. There are 15 residues in the CDR3. This chain's CDR3 is CASSNRDEGNQPQHF. The CDR3 DNA follows: TGTGCCAGCAGCAACAGGGATGAGGGCAATCAGCCCCAGCATTTT.

The rearrangement uses TRBV6-5 and TRBJ2-7; tentative D call: TRBD2 (5 bases). The V end was cut by 8 bases, the J end by 5 bases, with 13 bases between. Germline CDR1 reads MNHEY; CDR2 reads SVGAGI. The CDR3 spans 12 residues. CDR3 in DNA: TGTGCCAGCGCTAACCGAGCGGACGAGCAGTACTTC. Protein sequence: CASANRADEQYF.

This chain links TRBV21-1 with TRBJ2-7; TRBD1, the table's D call, lacks a check against the DNA. TRBV21-1 is a pseudogene. The length of the CDR3 is 15 residues. The CDR3 sequence: CASSAPLRFGREQYF. The CDR3 DNA follows: TGTGCCAGCAGCGCCCCCTTGAGATTTGGGCGCGAGCAGTACTTC.

The chain uses TRBV14 and TRBJ2-5; TRBD2 is a possible D gene (5 bases). This CDR3 has 16 residues. Germline loops: CDR1 SGHDN, CDR2 FVKESK. Trimming shortened V by 4 bases and J by 3 bases, and 18 bases separated the two germline ends. CDR3 protein: CASSRLRVGLEETQYF. The CDR3 DNA follows: TGTGCCAGCAGCCGTCTGAGGGTCGGACTCGAAGAGACCCAGTACTTC.

J is TRBJ1-6 and V is TRBV7-2; TRBD1 might be the D (5 bases). The germline CDR1 and CDR2 sequences are SGHTA and FQGNSA. There are 15 residues in the CDR3. V lost 1 base to trimming and J lost 10 bases, with 14 bases between them. The CDR3 nucleotides are TGTGCCAGCAGCTTAGGTCTGACAGATATCTCACCCCTCCACTTT. Residues: CASSLGLTDISPLHF.

The chain is built from TRBV29-1 and TRBJ1-1, with D possibly TRBD1 on 6 matching bases. Germline CDR1 SQVTM, CDR2 ANQGSEA. V was cut by 3 bases and J by 1 base, with 6 bases left in between. The length of the CDR3 is 12 residues. In nucleotides, the CDR3 is TGCAGCGTTGACAGGGGGAACACTGAAGCTTTCTTT. Protein: CSVDRGNTEAFF. The full variable domain, completed using reference TRBV29-1 and TRBJ1-1, is SAVISQKPSRDICQRGTSLTIQCQVDSQVTMMFWYRQQPGQSLTLIATANQGSEATYESGFVIDKFPISRPNLTFSTLTVSNMSPEDSSIYLCSVDRGNTEAFFGQGTRLTVV.

This chain connects TRBV11-2 to TRBJ2-1, with 9 bases fitting TRBD2. This CDR3 has 15 residues. Germline trimming cut 8 bases from V and 0 bases from J; bases unmatched to any gene: 5. Germline CDR1 SGHAT, CDR2 FQNNGV. CDR3 nucleotides: TGTGCCAGCGGCGCGGGGGGGCACTCCTACAATGAGCAGTTCTTC. Residues: CASGAGGHSYNEQFF. Based on the CDR3 plus reference TRBV11-2 and TRBJ2-1, the full variable domain is EAGVAQSPRYKIIEKRQSVAFWCNPISGHATLYWYQQILGQGPKLLIQFQNNGVVDDSQLPKDRFSAERLKGVDSTLKIQPAKLEDSAVYLCASGAGGHSYNEQFFGPGTRLTVL.

The chain employs TRBV5-1 and TRBJ1-5; D call uncertain. V was shortened by 0 bases and J by 6 bases, with 13 bases between the two germline ends. This CDR3 is 15 amino acids long. Germline V gene data show CDR1 as SGHRS and CDR2 as YFSETQ. CDR3 region: CASSLDWNSGQPQHF. CDR3 DNA: TGCGCCAGCAGCTTGGATTGGAATTCGGGTCAGCCCCAGCATTTT.

On this clone: At the DNA level, this CDR3 is encoded by other sequences in the same sample as well. The chain employs TRBV5-1 and TRBJ1-3; 7 nucleotides match TRBD1. The CDR3 covers 16 residues. Losses at the gene ends were 0 bases for V and 1 base for J; bases not matched to a gene: 4. CDR1 is SGHRS and CDR2 is YFSETQ in the germline V gene. CDR3 nucleotide sequence: TGCGCCAGCAGCTTGGCAGGGGGGATATCTGGAAACACCATATATTTT. Its translation: CASSLAGGISGNTIYF.

The chain links TRBV7-9 to TRBJ2-5; TRBD1 matches at 8 bases. V shed 5 bases, J shed 0 bases, and the junction held 14 bases outside the gene matches. The CDR3 has 18 residues. In germline, CDR1 is SEHNR, CDR2 FQNEAQ (reference sequence). The CDR3 sequence is CASSPTPGQGKYQETQYF. Here the CDR3 DNA reads TGTGCCAGCAGCCCGACCCCCGGACAGGGCAAATACCAAGAGACCCAGTACTTC.

V usage is TRBV2 and J usage is TRBJ2-2, with 9 positions matching TRBD2. V gave up 6 bases and J gave up 6 bases; unmatched junction bases: 11. Germline values: CDR1 SNHLY, CDR2 FYNNEI. This CDR3 has 16 residues. In DNA, the CDR3 is TGTGCCAGCAGGGGGTGGGCGGGACTAGCTGCCGGGGAGCTGTTTTTT. Its translation: CASRGWAGLAAGELFF.

The chain joins TRBV7-2 to TRBJ1-5, with D perhaps matching TRBD1 (6 bases). V lost 2 bases and J 7 bases, leaving 15 bases between the germline ends. CDR3 size: 15 residues. CDR1 is SGHTA, CDR2 FQGNSA, per germline. CDR3 bases: TGTGCCAGCAGCTTATCGGGAGGGGGAAGCCAGCCCCAGCATTTT. Its translation: CASSLSGGGSQPQHF.

The chain joins TRBV5-4 to TRBJ2-5, with 10 bases aligning to TRBD1. This CDR3 has 15 residues. The ends lost 4 bases at V and 4 bases at J; junction bases unmatched: 7. The germline V gene encodes CDR1 SGHNT and CDR2 YYREEE (reference sequence). CDR3 bases: TGTGCCAGCAGCCCCCCGGGACAGGGGAGAGAGACCCAGTACTTC. Encoded protein: CASSPPGQGRETQYF.

The chain employs TRBV7-3 and TRBJ2-3; 12 bases line up with TRBD2. Per the germline V gene, CDR1 is SGHTA and CDR2 is FQGTGA. This CDR3 has 16 amino acids. Trimming cost V 5 bases and J 1 base; bases outside gene matches: 4. The CDR3 DNA follows: TGTGCCAGCAGCCCTCTAGCGGGGGGGGGCACAGATACGCAGTATTTT. Translating it yields CASSPLAGGGTDTQYF.

The DNA for the CDR3 is TGCGCCAGCAGCTACGGACTAGCGGGGGGGCAAGAGACCCAGTACTTC. It codes for CASSYGLAGGQETQYF. The gene calls are TRBV4-3 and TRBJ2-5, with TRBD2 matching over 15 bases. The germline gives CDR1 LGHNA, CDR2 YSLEER. The CDR3 loop spans 16 amino acids. The J segment lost 2 bases and the V segment lost 5 bases, leaving 3 bases of the junction unmatched.

The chain combines TRBV7-3 with TRBJ1-2; 9 bases are shared with TRBD1. V lost 6 bases and J lost 2; bases outside the gene matches: 4. The length of the CDR3 is 14 residues. CDR1 is SGHTA, CDR2 FQGTGA, per germline. In DNA, the CDR3 is TGTGCCAGCAGTTCGACAGGGGGAAACTATGGCTACACCTTC. It codes for CASSSTGGNYGYTF.

The rearrangement uses TRBV7-3 and TRBJ2-1; the D is unclear. Looked up from germline, CDR1 is SGHTA and CDR2 is FQGTGA. The CDR3 is 14 amino acids. With 2 bases removed from V and 6 bases from J, the gap between germline ends came to 11 bases. CDR3 sequence reads: CASSLGLTGNEQFF. CDR3 nucleotides: TGTGCCAGCAGCTTAGGATTAACGGGCAATGAGCAGTTCTTC.

CDR3 coding DNA: TGTGCCAGCAGTTACTCGGACAACAGAAAATACGAGCAGTACTTC. The encoded protein is CASSYSDNRKYEQYF. This sequence joins TRBV6-6 and TRBJ2-7; possible D gene TRBD1, 5 bases. This CDR3 contains 15 residues. Between the trimmed V and J ends, which lost 0 bases and 4 bases, there was a span of 13 bases. Germline lookup yields CDR1 MNHNY and CDR2 SVGAGI (reference sequence).

The chain combines TRBV11-2 with TRBJ2-7; 7 bases are shared with TRBD2. The V gene end was trimmed by 4 bases and the J gene end by 0 bases; junction bases not matched to a gene: 9. This CDR3 contains 16 residues. The germline V gene has CDR1 SGHAT and CDR2 FQNNGV. Written as DNA, the CDR3 is TGTGCCAGCAGCTATACCGCGGGGGACCTCTCCTACGAGCAGTACTTC. Translated: CASSYTAGDLSYEQYF.

The chain uses TRBV29-1 and TRBJ2-3; tentative D call: TRBD2 (7 bases). Per the germline V gene, CDR1 is SQVTM and CDR2 is ANQGSEA. The CDR3 has 14 residues. The V end lost 4 bases, the J end lost 0 bases, and 11 bases lay between the germline ends. The CDR3 bases are TGCAGCGTTGCGGGGGGCACAAGCACAGATACGCAGTATTTT. This translates into CSVAGGTSTDTQYF.